The rows below give T cell receptor beta chains drawn from one sample of a study of radiotherapy plus CTLA-4 blockade in lung cancer. This table comes from immunoSEQ multiplex PCR, and its TCRdb copy is limited to in-frame clones, with some not included. The repertoire holds tens of thousands of clones, about 79% seen once, with 20% to 25% in the top ten. The sample consisted of peripheral blood, taken from a patient treated with radiotherapy plus ipilimumab. The receptor source for this set is a human donor with non-small cell lung cancer whose response to radiotherapy plus ipilimumab could not be evaluated. Some clones in this sample may be carry-over from other donors' samples. The CDR3 runs from the conserved cysteine through the conserved F or W. A D gene is named only where the DNA matches it firmly. Rows may omit the clone size; those that give it use once, few, many or a size class.

abundance | j_gene | d_gene | v_gene | CDR3nt | CDR3aa
- | TRBJ1-5 | - | TRBV6-5 | TGTGCCAGCAGTTTGCAGGGATCGAGCAATCAGCCCCAGCATTTT | CASSLQGSSNQPQHF
- | TRBJ2-5 | TRBD2 | TRBV27 | TGTGCCAGCAGGCAGACCAGCGGGGGGGCGGGGGAGACCCAGTACTTC | CASRQTSGGAGETQYF
once | TRBJ2-3 | - | TRBV11-2 | TGTGCCAGCAGCTCCCCTGTTATGGATACGCAGTATTTT | CASSSPVMDTQYF
- | TRBJ2-5 | TRBD2 | TRBV27 | TGTGCCAGCAGGGTTAGCGGGGGCCTCCAAGAGACCCAGTACTTC | CASRVSGGLQETQYF
- | TRBJ1-2 | - | TRBV27 | TGTGCCAGCAGTTTCGGTATGAGAGGAGCGGGACGGAAAACTTCTAACTATGGCTACACCTTC | CASSFGMRGAGRKTSNYGYTF
- | TRBJ2-1 | - | TRBV5-4 | TGTGCCAGCAGCTTCTCGGGGGATTACAATGAGCAGTTCTTC | CASSFSGDYNEQFF
- | TRBJ2-7 | - | TRBV9 | TGTGCCAGCAGCGTAGGGCAGGGCCAGGGCTACGAGCAGTACTTC | CASSVGQGQGYEQYF
- | TRBJ2-7 | TRBD1 | TRBV18 | TGTGCCAGCTCCCGTAGGCAGGGGGTTTACGAGCAGTACTTC | CASSRRQGVYEQYF
few | TRBJ1-6 | - | TRBV19 | TGTGCCAGTAGAGTCCAGCTAGGTTCACCCCTCCACTTT | CASRVQLGSPLHF
- | TRBJ1-2 | TRBD1 | TRBV10-3 | TGTGCCATCATCGGGACAGCCCAGGGTGGCTACACCTTC | CAIIGTAQGGYTF
- | TRBJ2-7 | TRBD1 | TRBV5-1 | TGCGCCAGCAGCTTAGGGACAGGGGGTAACGAGCAGTACTTC | CASSLGTGGNEQYF
once | TRBJ2-3 | - | TRBV7-3 | TGTGCCAGCAGCCTAGCGAACACAGATACGCAGTATTTT | CASSLANTDTQYF
- | TRBJ2-2 | TRBD2 | TRBV4-1 | TGCGCCAGCAGCCCTAGCGGGGTGAACACCGGGGAGCTGTTTTTT | CASSPSGVNTGELFF
- | TRBJ1-3 | - | TRBV27 | TGTGCCAGCAGTAAACAGGTCCCTGGAAACACCATATATTTT | CASSKQVPGNTIYF
- | TRBJ2-5 | - | TRBV7-3 | TGTGCCAGCAGCCCGACAGGTCAACAAGAGACCCAGTACTTC | CASSPTGQQETQYF
- | TRBJ1-4 | - | TRBV18 | TGTGCCAGCTCACCAGCCAGGGTTGGGGAAAAACTGTTTTTT | CASSPARVGEKLFF
few | TRBJ1-2 | - | TRBV28 | TGTGCCAGCAGTGACAAATATGGCTACACCTTC | CASSDKYGYTF
- | TRBJ1-2 | TRBD1 | TRBV5-1 | TGCGCCAGCAGCCCGAATACAGGGGCGACAAACTATGGCTACACCTTC | CASSPNTGATNYGYTF
- | TRBJ2-3 | - | TRBV27 | TGTGCCAGCAGTTCCATGGGCCCAGATACGCAGTATTTT | CASSSMGPDTQYF
- | TRBJ1-4 | - | TRBV5-1 | TGCGCCAGCAGCTCACAGGACAGATATGAAAAACTGTTTTTT | CASSSQDRYEKLFF
- | TRBJ1-5 | - | TRBV10-3 | TGTGCCATCAGTGGTCGGGAGGGTCAGCCCCAGCATTTT | CAISGREGQPQHF
- | TRBJ1-5 | - | TRBV19 | TGTGCCAGTAGTACAGGGGCGAATCAGCCCCAGCATTTT | CASSTGANQPQHF
few | TRBJ1-1 | TRBD1 | TRBV6-6 | TGTGCCAGCACTGCCGTGGACAGGAAGGGGACTGAAGCTTTCTTT | CASTAVDRKGTEAFF
once | TRBJ1-4 | - | TRBV5-1 | TGCGCCAGCAGCCCCCTAGGAGGGGCTAATGAAAAACTGTTTTTT | CASSPLGGANEKLFF
- | TRBJ2-3 | - | TRBV6-5 | TGTGCCAGCAGTTACTCGGGCCAGATAACAGATACGCAGTATTTT | CASSYSGQITDTQYF
- | TRBJ1-2 | - | TRBV27 | TGTGCCAGCAGTGTTGAGAGTTCCTATGGCTACACCTTC | CASSVESSYGYTF
- | TRBJ1-2 | - | TRBV4-3 | TGCGCCAGCAGCCACCGGGGGAGCGGCTATGGCTACACCTTC | CASSHRGSGYGYTF
- | TRBJ1-2 | - | TRBV28 | TGTGCCAGCAGTCCACCACAGGGCAGCGGTTATGGCTACACCTTC | CASSPPQGSGYGYTF
- | TRBJ2-7 | - | TRBV7-9 | TGTGCCAGCAGCTTATGGAGGCACGGAGCAATTCCGGGCTCCTACGAGCAGTACTTC | CASSLWRHGAIPGSYEQYF
- | TRBJ1-5 | - | TRBV21-1 | TGTGCCAGCAGCAAAAGGGCCCCGGGACAGCCCTCCAATCAGCCCCAGCATTTT | CASSKRAPGQPSNQPQHF
- | TRBJ1-5 | - | TRBV10-3 | TGTGCCATCAGCGAGCGGGACAATCAGCCCCAGCATTTT | CAISERDNQPQHF
- | TRBJ1-3 | - | TRBV4-1 | TGCGCCAGCAGCCCTCGAGATCCAAGCTCTGGAAACACCATATATTTT | CASSPRDPSSGNTIYF
- | TRBJ1-3 | - | TRBV5-1 | TGCGCCAGCAGCTTGGCACAGGGTGGAAACACCATATATTTT | CASSLAQGGNTIYF
- | TRBJ2-1 | - | TRBV7-9 | TGTGCCAGCAGCCTACAGTTCAATGAGCAGTTCTTC | CASSLQFNEQFF
once | TRBJ2-3 | TRBD1 | TRBV4-3 | TGCGCCAGCAGCCAAGACGCGGCAGGGGGCTTGACAGATACGCAGTATTTT | CASSQDAAGGLTDTQYF
- | TRBJ1-4 | TRBD1 | TRBV7-9 | TGTGCCAGCAGCCGGATACAGGGGGCTTGGGAAAAACTGTTTTTT | CASSRIQGAWEKLFF
- | TRBJ1-2 | - | TRBV6-5 | TGTGCCAGCAGTTACTCCTCTACTAGTGCAGATGGCTACACCTTC | CASSYSSTSADGYTF
- | TRBJ2-3 | - | TRBV5-1 | TGCGCCAGCAGCCTTTTGAGGGGCACAGATACGCAGTATTTT | CASSLLRGTDTQYF
- | TRBJ2-3 | - | TRBV7-3 | TGTGCCAGCAGCTTCGAGCCGACAGATACGCAGTATTTT | CASSFEPTDTQYF
- | TRBJ2-3 | TRBD2 | TRBV7-2 | TGTGCCAGCAGCTTAACCCGGACTAGCGGGGGGGTTGATACGCAGTATTTT | CASSLTRTSGGVDTQYF
- | TRBJ2-7 | TRBD2 | TRBV5-4 | TGTGCCAGCAGCTTGGAAAGCGGGGTGTCCTACGAGCAGTACTTC | CASSLESGVSYEQYF
- | TRBJ1-2 | - | TRBV5-4 | TGTGCCAGCAGGTTTGTGGGGGCGCCATCCTATGGCTACACCTTC | CASRFVGAPSYGYTF
- | TRBJ2-5 | TRBD1 | TRBV5-1 | TGCGCCAGCAGCTTGAAGCCAGGGGGCGTGGAGACCCAGTACTTC | CASSLKPGGVETQYF
- | TRBJ2-7 | TRBD1 | TRBV6-5 | TGTGCCAGCAGTTCCACAGGGGTACAAGAGCAGTACTTC | CASSSTGVQEQYF
once | TRBJ2-6 | - | TRBV21-1 | TGTGCCAGCAGCGCTTGGCCCCGGGACAGGGGACCTGGGGCCAACGTCCTGACTTTC | CASSAWPRDRGPGANVLTF
- | TRBJ1-2 | - | TRBV6-5 | TGTGCCAGCAGGGATGACAGTTTATATGGCTACACCTTC | CASRDDSLYGYTF
- | TRBJ2-5 | TRBD1 | TRBV6-1 | TGTGCCAGCAGTGAGATCACCGGGACAGGGGAAGAGACCCAGTACTTC | CASSEITGTGEETQYF
- | TRBJ2-1 | TRBD2 | TRBV30 | TGTGCCTGGACCCTCCGGGCTAGCGGGGCCTACAATGAGCAGTTCTTC | CAWTLRASGAYNEQFF
- | TRBJ2-1 | TRBD2 | TRBV9 | TGTGCCAGCAGCGTTAGCGGGGGGGCCATGGGAGAGCAGTTCTTC | CASSVSGGAMGEQFF
- | TRBJ2-3 | TRBD2 | TRBV5-4 | TGTGCCAGCAGCTCACGGGTGACTAGCGGGGGGTCTAGCACAGATACGCAGTATTTT | CASSSRVTSGGSSTDTQYF
once | TRBJ2-1 | - | TRBV5-6 | TGTGCCAGCAGCTTGGGGGCAGGCTTCAGGGCTAGCTCCTACAATGAGCAGTTCTTC | CASSLGAGFRASSYNEQFF
few | TRBJ2-1 | TRBD2 | TRBV7-2 | TGTGCCAGCAGCTTAGCTTCACTAGCGGGGGGCTCCGAGCAGTTCTTC | CASSLASLAGGSEQFF
- | TRBJ2-3 | TRBD2 | TRBV19 | TGTGCCAGTAGTACCCGACTAGCCGACACAGATACGCAGTATTTT | CASSTRLADTDTQYF
- | TRBJ2-7 | - | TRBV7-2 | TGTGCCAGCAGCTTAGGCCGCGCGGAGGCAGCCTACGAGCAGTACTTC | CASSLGRAEAAYEQYF
- | TRBJ2-7 | TRBD1 | TRBV4-1 | TGCGCCAGCAGCCAAGATCTTAACAGGGGCTACGAGCAGTACTTC | CASSQDLNRGYEQYF
- | TRBJ1-2 | - | TRBV2 | TGTGCCAGCAATAAGGGGCTGGACTATGGCTACACCTTC | CASNKGLDYGYTF
- | TRBJ2-1 | - | TRBV19 | TGTGCCAGTAGCGGGACACGCTACAATGAGCAGTTCTTC | CASSGTRYNEQFF
- | TRBJ2-7 | TRBD1 | TRBV27 | TGTGCCAGCAGTCCGTGGGACAGCCCCCGTAACGAGCAGTACTTC | CASSPWDSPRNEQYF
- | TRBJ2-1 | - | TRBV27 | TGTGCCAGCAGCCTACAGGGCCCCAATGAGCAGTTCTTC | CASSLQGPNEQFF
once | TRBJ1-1 | - | TRBV2 | TGTGCCAGCGGAGTGGGGGCTTTGAACACTGAAGCTTTCTTT | CASGVGALNTEAFF